These T cell receptor beta chains were read from a single sample in a study of T cell responses to AZD1222 COVID-19 vaccine. The repertoire was sequenced with immunoSEQ multiplex PCR; TCRdb's copy has only in-frame clones and lacks some. Found here are 29,000 or so clones, over 90% of them singletons; the top ten hold over 8%. The starting material was peripheral blood, obtained on day 0 of AZD1222 vaccination. The receptors derive from an adult in good health. CDR3s include the opening cysteine and the closing phenylalanine or tryptophan. Fields, in order: D gene, V gene, clone size, J gene, CDR3 protein, CDR3 DNA. A D gene is named only where the DNA matches it firmly. Not every row has a clone size; where given, it reads once, few, many or a size class.

NA	TRBV20-1	NA	TRBJ1-2	CSVEDGYTF	TGCAGTGTCGAAGATGGCTACACCTTC
NA	TRBV6-5	NA	TRBJ2-7	CASSFTRRTYEQYF	TGTGCCAGCAGTTTTACTAGACGCACCTACGAGCAGTACTTC
NA	TRBV15	NA	TRBJ1-5	CATSRDITVRGPQHF	TGTGCCACCAGCAGAGATATTACAGTACGGGGGCCCCAGCATTTT
TRBD1	TRBV7-8	NA	TRBJ2-7	CASSFPGQGIYEQYF	TGTGCCAGCAGCTTCCCGGGACAGGGGATCTACGAGCAGTACTTC
TRBD1	TRBV30	NA	TRBJ1-6	CAWSTSGTALF	TGTGCCTGGAGTACTTCCGGGACAGCCCTCTTT
TRBD1	TRBV5-6	medium-sized	TRBJ2-4	CASRGWTGKNIQYF	TGTGCCAGCAGGGGGTGGACAGGGAAAAACATTCAGTACTTC
NA	TRBV19	NA	TRBJ1-2	CASGEGYGYTF	TGTGCCAGCGGAGAAGGATATGGCTACACCTTC
NA	TRBV5-1	NA	TRBJ2-7	CASSLAGTFRDEQYF	TGCGCCAGCAGCTTGGCAGGGACTTTTAGGGACGAGCAGTACTTC
TRBD1	TRBV7-2	NA	TRBJ1-1	CASSYQGAVNTEAFF	TGTGCCAGCAGCTACCAGGGGGCCGTGAACACTGAAGCTTTCTTT
NA	TRBV28	NA	TRBJ2-7	CASSWTFDLLSSYEQYF	TGTGCCAGCAGTTGGACATTTGACCTACTGAGCTCCTACGAGCAGTACTTC
TRBD2	TRBV3-1/TRBV3-2	NA	TRBJ2-1	CASSQGQLAGGRGMYNEQFF	TGTGCCAGCAGCCAAGGGCAACTAGCGGGAGGGAGGGGAATGTACAATGAGCAGTTCTTC
NA	TRBV7-2	NA	TRBJ2-5	CASSFIRVRETQYF	TGTGCCAGCAGCTTTATCCGGGTCCGGGAGACCCAGTACTTC
TRBD2	TRBV7-9	NA	TRBJ2-5	CASSLVTSGQETQYF	TGTGCCAGCAGCTTAGTGACTAGCGGTCAAGAGACCCAGTACTTC
NA	TRBV6-5	NA	TRBJ1-5	CASSFEGDQPQHF	TGTGCCAGCAGTTTCGAGGGGGATCAGCCCCAGCATTTT
TRBD1	TRBV3-1/TRBV3-2	NA	TRBJ1-2	CASRRGQGDYGYTF	TGTGCCAGCAGACGGGGACAGGGGGACTACGGCTACACCTTC
TRBD2	TRBV27	few	TRBJ2-3	CASTGPGAGAAHTQYF	TGTGCCAGCACCGGCCCCGGAGCGGGGGCTGCACATACGCAGTATTTT
NA	TRBV5-5	NA	TRBJ1-5	CASSFGGGQSNQPQHF	TGTGCCAGCAGCTTTGGTGGGGGGCAGAGCAATCAGCCCCAGCATTTT
TRBD2	TRBV18	once	TRBJ2-2	CASSPPGLAGAGTGELFF	TGTGCCAGCTCACCCCCGGGACTAGCGGGAGCAGGCACCGGGGAGCTGTTTTTT
NA	TRBV4-1	once	TRBJ1-6	CASSYGTPNSPLHF	TGCGCCAGCAGCTACGGGACACCTAATTCACCCCTCCACTTT
TRBD2	TRBV3-1/TRBV3-2	NA	TRBJ2-5	CASSQVSAGGTQYF	TGTGCCAGCAGCCAAGTGTCAGCGGGGGGGACCCAGTACTTC
TRBD1	TRBV18	NA	TRBJ1-3	CASSPTGGSGNTIYF	TGTGCCAGCTCACCTACAGGGGGCTCTGGAAACACCATATATTTT
NA	TRBV29-1	NA	TRBJ1-2	CSVEDQDKYGYTF	TGCAGCGTTGAAGATCAAGACAAATATGGCTACACCTTC
TRBD2	TRBV7-9	NA	TRBJ2-1	CASSLSGTSGRGEQFF	TGTGCCAGCAGCCTAAGCGGGACTAGCGGGAGGGGTGAGCAGTTCTTC
TRBD1	TRBV5-1	NA	TRBJ1-2	CASSLAGMDRGRNFYGYTF	TGCGCCAGCAGCTTGGCTGGGATGGACAGGGGCCGTAACTTCTATGGCTACACCTTC
NA	TRBV5-6	NA	TRBJ1-1	CASSFGGDMNTEAFF	TGTGCCAGCAGCTTTGGCGGTGACATGAACACTGAAGCTTTCTTT
NA	TRBV2	NA	TRBJ1-1	CASSWHREDTEAFF	TGTGCCAGCAGTTGGCACAGGGAGGACACTGAAGCTTTCTTT
TRBD2	TRBV3-1/TRBV3-2	NA	TRBJ2-2	CASSQDRLAGGTGPGELFF	TGTGCCAGCAGCCAAGATCGTCTAGCGGGGGGAACGGGCCCCGGGGAGCTGTTTTTT
TRBD2	TRBV6-5	NA	TRBJ2-7	CASRTSGMSSYEQYF	TGTGCCAGCAGGACTAGCGGGATGAGCTCCTACGAGCAGTACTTC
NA	TRBV5-4	NA	TRBJ1-1	CASSLAGWNTEAFF	TGTGCCAGCAGCTTGGCCGGGTGGAACACTGAAGCTTTCTTT
NA	TRBV5-4	NA	TRBJ2-2	CASSDALRYSRAGELFF	TGTGCCAGCAGCGACGCTTTACGGTATTCTAGGGCCGGGGAGCTGTTTTTT
NA	TRBV30	NA	TRBJ2-7	CAWSDQSYEQYF	TGTGCCTGGAGTGACCAGTCCTACGAGCAGTACTTC
TRBD1	TRBV7-6	few	TRBJ1-3	CASSLGGQGFSGNTIYF	TGTGCCAGCAGCTTAGGGGGACAGGGATTCTCTGGAAACACCATATATTTT
NA	TRBV19	NA	TRBJ1-2	CASSINPDSPYYGYTF	TGTGCCAGTAGTATAAACCCTGACAGCCCCTACTATGGCTACACCTTC
TRBD1	TRBV7-2	NA	TRBJ2-7	CASRNTGVTYEQYF	TGTGCCAGCAGAAATACAGGGGTAACCTACGAGCAGTACTTC
TRBD2	TRBV6-1	NA	TRBJ2-7	CASSEVAGGQNEQYF	TGTGCCAGCAGTGAAGTAGCGGGGGGGCAGAACGAGCAGTACTTC
TRBD1	TRBV30	NA	TRBJ1-4	CAWSADRGEKLFF	TGTGCCTGGAGCGCGGACAGGGGGGAAAAACTGTTTTTT
TRBD1	TRBV13	NA	TRBJ1-4	CASSPRTGSEKLFF	TGTGCCAGCAGCCCCAGGACAGGGTCTGAAAAACTGTTTTTT
NA	TRBV19	NA	TRBJ2-7	CASAGTTALSYEQYF	TGTGCCAGTGCGGGGACAACAGCACTCTCCTACGAGCAGTACTTC
NA	TRBV7-9	NA	TRBJ1-1	CASSLGSWTEAFF	TGTGCCAGCAGTTTAGGGTCCTGGACTGAAGCTTTCTTT
NA	TRBV6-5	NA	TRBJ2-7	CASSLSGRAYEQYF	TGTGCCAGCAGTCTCTCAGGCAGGGCCTACGAGCAGTACTTC
NA	TRBV2	NA	TRBJ1-6	CASSERDTQNSPLHF	TGTGCCAGCAGTGAAAGGGACACTCAAAATTCACCCCTCCACTTT
TRBD2	TRBV18	NA	TRBJ2-1	CASSSLTSGRSDNEQFF	TGTGCCAGCTCATCTCTCACTAGCGGGAGATCTGACAATGAGCAGTTCTTC
NA	TRBV7-6	once	TRBJ2-5	CASSSQETQYF	TGTGCCAGCAGCTCACAAGAGACCCAGTACTTC
NA	TRBV12-3/TRBV12-4	NA	TRBJ1-2	CASSPSNYGYTF	TGTGCCAGCAGTCCCTCTAACTATGGCTACACCTTC
NA	TRBV14	NA	TRBJ2-7	CASSQQEGGRDYEQYF	TGTGCCAGCAGCCAACAGGAGGGGGGCCGGGACTACGAGCAGTACTTC
NA	TRBV20-1	once	TRBJ1-1	CSASYAAQSNTEAFF	TGCAGTGCTAGTTACGCGGCGCAATCTAACACTGAAGCTTTCTTT
NA	TRBV13	NA	TRBJ2-2	CASSLGTVNTGELFF	TGTGCCAGCAGCTTAGGTACGGTGAACACCGGGGAGCTGTTTTTT
TRBD2	TRBV20-1	NA	TRBJ2-1	CSASSPGTSGSNYEQFF	TGCAGTGCTAGTTCTCCAGGGACTAGCGGGAGTAACTATGAGCAGTTCTTC
TRBD1	TRBV20-1	once	TRBJ2-1	CSARTGTAQFF	TGCAGTGCTAGGACCGGGACAGCGCAGTTCTTC